Below are 28 T cell receptor beta chains sequenced from a single sample in a study of blood T cell repertoires in COVID-19. Only in-frame clones appear in the TCRdb table, and some are missing; sequencing was by immunoSEQ multiplex PCR. The repertoire holds hundreds of thousands of clones, with approximately 86% as singletons. The sample consisted of peripheral blood. These receptors all come from a human donor in a cohort sampled during active COVID-19.

The chain has TRBV7-9 and TRBJ2-7; perhaps TRBD2 as D (7 bases). The CDR3 is 15 residues long. The V and J ends lost 5 bases and 1 base respectively, with 15 bases between them. Germline V CDR1 and CDR2: SEHNR, FQNEAQ (reference sequence). This CDR3 reads CASSVTGRGSYEQYF. The CDR3 DNA reads as TGTGCCAGCAGCGTAACAGGGCGGGGGTCCTACGAGCAGTACTTC.

The gene calls are TRBV5-3 and TRBJ2-7; TRBD2 agrees at 8 bases. TRBV5-3 is designated an ORF whose function remains uncertain. This CDR3 spans 18 amino acids. J was trimmed by 0 bases and V by 1 base; bases with no gene match: 12. In DNA, the CDR3 is TGTGCCAGAAGCTTGTTACTAGCGGTGCAACCTTTCTCCTACGAGCAGTACTTC. It specifies CARSLLLAVQPFSYEQYF.

V gene TRBV20-1 combines with J gene TRBJ2-1; TRBD1 aligns across 8 bases. The CDR3 is 16 amino acids. V lost 4 bases to trimming and J lost 0 bases; unmatched junction nucleotides: 8. Per the germline V gene, CDR1 is DFQATT and CDR2 is SNEGSKA (reference sequence). The CDR3 nucleotides read TGCAGTGCTAATGACAGGGGCTCTAGCTCCTACAATGAGCAGTTCTTC. It specifies CSANDRGSSSYNEQFF.

This clone came up once. The V gene is TRBV5-1, the J gene TRBJ2-5; D might be TRBD2 (6 bases). Germline V CDR1 and CDR2: SGHRS, YFSETQ. V was trimmed by 1 base and J by 5 bases, leaving 12 bases between them. The CDR3 runs to 14 residues. The CDR3 protein is CASSLNAGRETQYF. The DNA of the CDR3 is TGCGCCAGCAGCTTGAACGCGGGACGGGAGACCCAGTACTTC.

CDR3 nucleotide sequence: TGTGCCAGCAGTTACTCGAATTACCGGACAAATGAGCAGTTCTTC. Its protein is CASSYSNYRTNEQFF. The V and J genes are TRBV6-2 or TRBV6-3 and TRBJ2-1, with TRBD1 as a possible D gene (5 bases). Germline values: CDR1 MNHEY, CDR2 SVGEGT. The CDR3 runs 15 residues. Between the trimmed V and J ends, which lost 0 bases and 7 bases, there was a span of 13 bases.

V and J are TRBV2 and TRBJ1-2; maybe TRBD1 (6 bases). The CDR3 runs 11 residues. The V and J ends lost 7 bases and 8 bases respectively, with 11 bases between them. The germline V gene has CDR1 SNHLY and CDR2 FYNNEI. The DNA of the CDR3 is TGTGCCAGCAACAGGGCTGACGGCTACACCTTC. Protein: CASNRADGYTF.

The J gene is TRBJ2-3, the V gene TRBV7-3; TRBD2 matches 7 bases. Trimming took 3 bases from V and 6 from J; bases not matched to a gene: 9. The germline gives CDR1 SGHTA, CDR2 FQGTGA. The CDR3 has 15 residues. The CDR3 loop is CASSLGHTGGDTQYF. In DNA form, the CDR3 reads TGTGCCAGCAGCTTGGGTCATACCGGGGGGGATACGCAGTATTTT.

The chain joins TRBV6-5 to TRBJ1-1, with 7 nucleotides matching TRBD1. After removal of 10 bases from V and 5 bases from J, the junction contained 7 bases not matched to a gene. The CDR3 consists of 12 residues. Germline lookup yields CDR1 MNHEY and CDR2 SVGAGI. The CDR3 DNA reads as TGTGCCACCTCAACAGGGGAGACTGAAGCTTTCTTT. This sequence encodes CATSTGETEAFF.

DNA of the CDR3: TGTGCCAGCAGGAGGGATCGGGGTCCTTCGGATTCACCCCTCCACTTT. Translation gives CASRRDRGPSDSPLHF. This chain joins TRBV28 and TRBJ1-6; no reliable D call. Germline assignment: CDR1 MDHEN and CDR2 SYDVKM. The CDR3 contains 16 residues. Deletions cut 6 bases from V and 8 bases from J, with 20 bases between.

The chain joins TRBV5-6 to TRBJ1-1; D is undetermined. The CDR3 totals 12 residues. Germline-derived CDR1 and CDR2 are SGHDT and YYEEEE. V lost 1 base and J 5 bases, leaving 6 bases between the germline ends. The CDR3 region has the DNA TGTGCCAGCAGCTTGTCGAGGACTGAAGCTTTCTTT. It encodes CASSLSRTEAFF.

The V and J genes are TRBV28 and TRBJ1-1; the D gene is possibly TRBD1 (6 bases). The CDR3 is 14 amino acids. V was shortened by 5 bases and J by 4 bases, with 14 bases between the two germline ends. The germline V gene has CDR1 MDHEN and CDR2 SYDVKM. CDR3 DNA sequence: TGTGCCAGCAGTCCCCATAGAGGGGGCACTGAAGCTTTCTTT. Protein: CASSPHRGGTEAFF.

The chain combines TRBV7-9 with TRBJ2-3, with 9 bases matching TRBD2. Germline CDR1 and CDR2: SEHNR and FQNEAQ (reference sequence). The CDR3 is 15 amino acids. The junction had 6 bases not matched to a gene; V was cut back by 4 bases and J by 4 bases. In DNA, the CDR3 is TGTGCCAGCAGCTCCCTTAGGACTAGCGCAGATACGCAGTATTTT. Amino acid sequence: CASSSLRTSADTQYF.

V usage is TRBV7-9 and J usage is TRBJ2-7, with 9 bases that match TRBD2. The CDR3 covers 16 residues. The germline CDR1 and CDR2 sequences are SEHNR and FQNEAQ (reference sequence). The ends lost 5 bases at V and 3 bases at J; junction bases unmatched: 11. The CDR3 region is CASSAASGGPYYEQYF. The DNA for the CDR3 is TGTGCCAGCAGCGCCGCCAGCGGGGGGCCGTACTACGAGCAGTACTTC.

V and J are TRBV18 and TRBJ2-7, with a weak D call TRBD2 (6 bases). The CDR3 runs to 14 residues. From germline, CDR1 is KGHSH and CDR2 LQKENI. Trimming shortened V by 5 bases and J by 4 bases, and 15 bases separated the two germline ends. As DNA, the CDR3 is TGTGCCAGCTCAGGAGATAGCGGAAAATACGAGCAGTACTTC. Translation gives CASSGDSGKYEQYF.

The chain combines TRBV7-3 with TRBJ2-7, with TRBD2 as a possible D gene (6 bases). Looked up from germline, CDR1 is SGHTA and CDR2 is FQGTGA. The V end was cut by 5 bases, the J end by 6 bases, with 14 bases between. CDR3 size: 13 residues. The CDR3, as DNA: TGTGCCAGCAGCCCTATGAACGGGGGCGAGCAGTACTTC. Protein: CASSPMNGGEQYF. Variable domain in full (rest from reference TRBV7-3 and TRBJ2-7): GAGVSQTPSNKVTEKGKYVELRCDPISGHTALYWYRQSLGQGPEFLIYFQGTGAADDSGLPNDRFFAVRPEGSVSTLKIQRTERGDSAVYLCASSPMNGGEQYFGPGTRLTVT.

This sequence joins TRBV30 and TRBJ2-2, with 8 bases identical to TRBD2. The V and J ends lost 5 bases and 3 bases, in that order; junction bases with no gene match: 2. The CDR3 sequence is 13 residues long. Germline V CDR1 and CDR2: GTSNPN, SVGIG (reference sequence). CDR3 coding DNA: TGTGCCTGGGCGCGGGGGGACACCGGGGAGCTGTTTTTT. Protein sequence: CAWARGDTGELFF.

This clone was detected a few times. Here the CDR3 reads CATQPGLNYGYTF. In DNA form, the CDR3 reads TGTGCCACTCAACCAGGGTTAAACTATGGCTACACCTTC. This sequence joins TRBV2 and TRBJ1-2; a weak D match, TRBD1 (5 bases). Germline lookup yields CDR1 SNHLY and CDR2 FYNNEI. V was clipped by 10 bases and J by 2 bases, with 14 bases between them. The CDR3 is 13 amino acids.

The CDR3 here is CASSLVGGWNPRTPLHF. Written as DNA, the CDR3 is TGCGCCAGCAGCTTGGTCGGAGGGTGGAACCCCCGCACACCCCTCCACTTT. V gene TRBV5-1 combines with J gene TRBJ1-6; the D is unclear. CDR1 SGHRS and CDR2 YFSETQ come from the germline V gene. This CDR3 is built from 17 residues. With 0 bases removed from V and 11 bases from J, the gap between germline ends came to 21 bases.

CDR3 DNA: TGTGCCAGCAGCCAACGGAGCGGGAGGGCCGAGAGTTGGGAGACCCAGTACTTC. Its translation is CASSQRSGRAESWETQYF. J is TRBJ2-5 and V is TRBV3-1 (or the pseudogene TRBV3-2), with 10 bases lining up with TRBD2. CDR1 is LGHDT, CDR2 YNNKEL, per germline (reference sequence). The CDR3 is 18 amino acids. Trimming took 2 bases from V and 5 from J; bases not matched to a gene: 14.

J is TRBJ2-5 and V is TRBV4-1; 9 bases match TRBD2. This CDR3 has 16 residues. Germline V gives CDR1 MGHRA, CDR2 YSYEKL. V lost 2 bases, J lost 5 bases, and 9 bases stayed unmatched. CDR3 nucleotide sequence: TGCGCCAGCAGCCAAAGGGTAGCGGGGGATTGGGAGACCCAGTACTTC. Translation gives CASSQRVAGDWETQYF.

The chain has TRBV5-1 and TRBJ2-7; 7 bases match TRBD2. Trimming at V came to 4 bases and at J to 5 bases, leaving 12 bases not matched to a gene. Germline V gene sequence: CDR1 SGHRS, CDR2 YFSETQ. This CDR3 spans 15 amino acids. For the CDR3, the DNA is TGCGCCAGCAGCCTGTGGGGGGGAGAAGGGGACGAGCAGTACTTC. It encodes CASSLWGGEGDEQYF. Full variable domain (rest looked up from reference TRBV5-1 and TRBJ2-7): KAGVTQTPRYLIKTRGQQVTLSCSPISGHRSVSWYQQTPGQGLQFLFEYFSETQRNKGNFPGRFSGRQFSNSRSEMNVSTLELGDSALYLCASSLWGGEGDEQYFGPGTRLTVT.

The rearrangement uses TRBV15 and TRBJ2-1; 14 positions agree with TRBD2. CDR1 and CDR2 from the germline V gene are LNHNV and YYDKDF (reference sequence). V was clipped by 0 bases and J by 7 bases; unmatched bases: 2. The CDR3 is 16 residues long. DNA of the CDR3: TGTGCCACCAGCAGAGATCGACTAGCGGGAGGGAATGAGCAGTTCTTC. Amino acid sequence: CATSRDRLAGGNEQFF.

V gene TRBV5-6 combines with J gene TRBJ2-1, with 8 bases identical to TRBD2. The germline V gene encodes CDR1 SGHDT and CDR2 YYEEEE. Trimming at V came to 3 bases and at J to 0 bases, leaving 11 bases not matched to a gene. CDR3 length: 18 residues. The DNA for the CDR3 is TGTGCCAGCAGCTCCCTGTCACGGGAGGGCAGCTCCTACAATGAGCAGTTCTTC. Protein product: CASSSLSREGSSYNEQFF.

This sequence joins TRBV21-1 and TRBJ2-7; no DNA check was done on the table's D call, TRBD1. TRBV21-1 is termed a pseudogene. The CDR3 loop spans 14 amino acids. CDR3 sequence (DNA): TGTGCCAGCAGCCGTAGGACAGGGTATTCCGAGCAGTACTTC. Amino acids: CASSRRTGYSEQYF.

The V and J genes are TRBV28 and TRBJ1-4, with a weak D call TRBD1 (5 bases). Trimming shortened V by 2 bases and J by 2 bases, and 9 bases separated the two germline ends. This CDR3 has 15 residues. Germline values: CDR1 MDHEN, CDR2 SYDVKM. CDR3 sequence: CASSLGGRTNEKLFF. In DNA, the CDR3 is TGTGCCAGCAGTTTAGGGGGGAGGACTAATGAAAAACTGTTTTTT.

The rearrangement links TRBV30 to TRBJ1-1; a possible D gene is TRBD1 (5 bases). The CDR3 runs 13 residues. Germline V lookup: CDR1 GTSNPN, CDR2 SVGIG (reference sequence). The V end was cut by 5 bases, the J end by 4 bases, with 14 bases between. CDR3 amino acids: CAWQRGRLTEAFF. The CDR3, as DNA: TGTGCCTGGCAACGGGGGAGGCTCACTGAAGCTTTCTTT.

The rearrangement joins TRBV7-3 to TRBJ2-2, with 9 bases identical to TRBD2. Germline V gene data show CDR1 as SGHTA and CDR2 as FQGTGA. This CDR3 is built from 14 residues. Trimming took 5 bases from V and 6 from J; bases not matched to a gene: 4. This CDR3 reads CASSEASGAGELFF. CDR3 DNA: TGTGCCAGCAGCGAAGCTAGCGGGGCCGGGGAGCTGTTTTTT. Using reference TRBV7-3 and TRBJ2-2 for the parts outside the CDR3, the full variable domain is GAGVSQTPSNKVTEKGKYVELRCDPISGHTALYWYRQSLGQGPEFLIYFQGTGAADDSGLPNDRFFAVRPEGSVSTLKIQRTERGDSAVYLCASSEASGAGELFFGEGSRLTVL.

J is TRBJ2-2 and V is TRBV6-1; D is perhaps TRBD1 (6 bases). Germline values: CDR1 MNHNS, CDR2 SASEGT. The CDR3 contains 13 residues. Deletions cut 3 bases from V and 7 bases from J, with 9 bases between. This CDR3 reads CASSDNRDGELFF. In DNA, the CDR3 is TGTGCCAGCAGTGATAACAGGGACGGGGAGCTGTTTTTT.